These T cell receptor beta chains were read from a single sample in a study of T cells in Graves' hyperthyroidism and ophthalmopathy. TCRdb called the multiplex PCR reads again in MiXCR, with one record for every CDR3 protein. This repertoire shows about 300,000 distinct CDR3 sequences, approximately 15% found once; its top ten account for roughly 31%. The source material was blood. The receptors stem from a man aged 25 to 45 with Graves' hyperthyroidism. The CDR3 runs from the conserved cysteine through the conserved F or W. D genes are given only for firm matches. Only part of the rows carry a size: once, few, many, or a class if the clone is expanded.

cdr3_nt: TGTGCCACCAGTGATTTCGGCTCTCTAGGCAGCTCCTACAATGAGCAGTTCTTC
cdr3_aa: CATSDFGSLGSSYNEQFF
j_call: TRBJ2-1
clone_size: NA
d_call: NA
v_call: TRBV24-1

cdr3_nt: TGTGCCAGCTCTCCTACGACAGGGACGGGCACTGAAGCTTTCTTT
cdr3_aa: CASSPTTGTGTEAFF
j_call: TRBJ1-1
clone_size: many
d_call: TRBD1
v_call: TRBV18

cdr3_nt: TGTGCCAGCAGTTACCCACCCGGGACGGTTAACTATGGCTACACCTTC
cdr3_aa: CASSYPPGTVNYGYTF
j_call: TRBJ1-2
clone_size: few
d_call: NA
v_call: TRBV6-6

cdr3_nt: TGCGCCAGCAGTGACTACAATGAGCAGTTCTTC
cdr3_aa: CASSDYNEQFF
j_call: TRBJ2-1
clone_size: many
d_call: NA
v_call: TRBV10-2

cdr3_nt: TGTGCCATCAGTGAGTCGAGACTTCCCTACGAGCAGTACTTC
cdr3_aa: CAISESRLPYEQYF
j_call: TRBJ2-7
clone_size: NA
d_call: NA
v_call: TRBV10-3

cdr3_nt: TGCAGTGCCTTCGACGGACAGGGCCATGAGCAGTTCTTC
cdr3_aa: CSAFDGQGHEQFF
j_call: TRBJ2-1
clone_size: NA
d_call: TRBD1
v_call: TRBV20-1

cdr3_nt: TGTGCCAGCAGAGCGGTGGGTGGCACAGATACGCAGTATTTT
cdr3_aa: CASRAVGGTDTQYF
j_call: TRBJ2-3
clone_size: many
d_call: NA
v_call: TRBV12-3/TRBV12-4

cdr3_nt: TGTGCCAGCAGCCCACCTGAGGGGGCCTCATACGAGCAGTACTTC
cdr3_aa: CASSPPEGASYEQYF
j_call: TRBJ2-7
clone_size: many
d_call: TRBD1
v_call: TRBV28

cdr3_nt: TGCAGTCCACAACTAGCGGGAACGGATACGCAGTATTTT
cdr3_aa: CSPQLAGTDTQYF
j_call: TRBJ2-3
clone_size: NA
d_call: TRBD2
v_call: TRBV20-1

cdr3_nt: TGTGCCTGGAGTCCCTCGGACAGAGAAAGTTCACCCCTCCACTTT
cdr3_aa: CAWSPSDRESSPLHF
j_call: TRBJ1-6
clone_size: many
d_call: NA
v_call: TRBV30

cdr3_nt: TGTGCCAGCAGCTCCCCCGGGGGGTCCTACAATGAGCAGTTCTTC
cdr3_aa: CASSSPGGSYNEQFF
j_call: TRBJ2-1
clone_size: few
d_call: TRBD2
v_call: TRBV7-2

cdr3_nt: TGTGCCAGTAGTTTACGCTTAGGGGGAGAGACTGAAGCTTTCTTT
cdr3_aa: CASSLRLGGETEAFF
j_call: TRBJ1-1
clone_size: few
d_call: NA
v_call: TRBV19

cdr3_nt: TGTGCCAGCAGACCAATCACTCAGACTGGTGGCTACACCTTC
cdr3_aa: CASRPITQTGGYTF
j_call: TRBJ1-2
clone_size: many
d_call: NA
v_call: TRBV6-1

cdr3_nt: TGCGCCAGCAGCCAAGTGCCGGGGCCAGAAACTGAAGCTTTCTTT
cdr3_aa: CASSQVPGPETEAFF
j_call: TRBJ1-1
clone_size: NA
d_call: NA
v_call: TRBV4-1

cdr3_nt: TGCAGTGCCTCTAGCGGGACCCGCTTAGGATACAATGAGCAGTTCTTC
cdr3_aa: CSASSGTRLGYNEQFF
j_call: TRBJ2-1
clone_size: few
d_call: TRBD2
v_call: TRBV20-1

cdr3_nt: TGTGCCAGCAGCGCTGGGGCGGGCCGGTACTTC
cdr3_aa: CASSAGAGRYF
j_call: TRBJ2-5
clone_size: few
d_call: NA
v_call: TRBV13

cdr3_nt: TGCGCCAGCAGCTTGACAGGGGGAATGACAGATACGCAGTATTTT
cdr3_aa: CASSLTGGMTDTQYF
j_call: TRBJ2-3
clone_size: many
d_call: TRBD1
v_call: TRBV5-1

cdr3_nt: TGCGCCAGCAGCTTGGCCCTCGGGACAGGGTCCACCGGGGAGCTGTTTTTT
cdr3_aa: CASSLALGTGSTGELFF
j_call: TRBJ2-2
clone_size: few
d_call: TRBD1
v_call: TRBV5-1

cdr3_nt: TGTGCCAGCAGCTTAAGGGACAGGGGAATCAATGAGCAGTTCTTC
cdr3_aa: CASSLRDRGINEQFF
j_call: TRBJ2-1
clone_size: many
d_call: TRBD1
v_call: TRBV7-3

cdr3_nt: TGTGCCACCAGTGATGAAGGCACCGGGGAGCTGTTTTTT
cdr3_aa: CATSDEGTGELFF
j_call: TRBJ2-2
clone_size: many
d_call: NA
v_call: TRBV24-1